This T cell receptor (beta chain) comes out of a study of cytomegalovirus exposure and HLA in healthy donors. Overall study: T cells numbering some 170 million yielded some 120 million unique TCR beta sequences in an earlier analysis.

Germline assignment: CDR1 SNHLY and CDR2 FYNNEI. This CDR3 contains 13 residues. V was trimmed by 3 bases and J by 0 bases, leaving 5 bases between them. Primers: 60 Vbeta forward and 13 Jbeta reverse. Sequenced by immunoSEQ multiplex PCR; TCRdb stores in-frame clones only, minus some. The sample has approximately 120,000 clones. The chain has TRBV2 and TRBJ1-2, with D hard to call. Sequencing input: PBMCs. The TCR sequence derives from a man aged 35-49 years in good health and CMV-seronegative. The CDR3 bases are TGTGCCAGCAGTGACGGGGCTAACTATGGCTACACCTTC. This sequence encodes CASSDGANYGYTF.